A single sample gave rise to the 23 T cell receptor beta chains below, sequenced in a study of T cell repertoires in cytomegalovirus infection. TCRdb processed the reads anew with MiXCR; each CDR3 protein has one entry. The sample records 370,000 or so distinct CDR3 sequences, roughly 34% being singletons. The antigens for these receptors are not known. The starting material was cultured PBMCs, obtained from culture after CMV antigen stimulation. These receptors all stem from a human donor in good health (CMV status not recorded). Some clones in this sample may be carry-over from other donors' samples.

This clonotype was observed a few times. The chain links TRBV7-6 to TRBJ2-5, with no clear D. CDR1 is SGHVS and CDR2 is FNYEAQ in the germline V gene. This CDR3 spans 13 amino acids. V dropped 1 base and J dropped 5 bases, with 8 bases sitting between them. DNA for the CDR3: TGTGCCAGCAGCTTAGGAATTTGGGAGACCCAGTACTTC. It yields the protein CASSLGIWETQYF.

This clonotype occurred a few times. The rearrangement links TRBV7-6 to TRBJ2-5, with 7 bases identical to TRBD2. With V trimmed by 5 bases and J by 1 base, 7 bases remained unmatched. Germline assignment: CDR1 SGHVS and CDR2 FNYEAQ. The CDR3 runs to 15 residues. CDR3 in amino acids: CASSAFSGLQETQYF. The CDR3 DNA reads TGTGCCAGCAGCGCCTTTAGCGGGCTCCAAGAGACCCAGTACTTC.

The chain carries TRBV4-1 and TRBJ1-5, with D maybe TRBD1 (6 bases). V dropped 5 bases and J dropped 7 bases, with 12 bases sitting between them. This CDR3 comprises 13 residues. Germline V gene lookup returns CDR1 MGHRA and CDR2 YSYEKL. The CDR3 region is CASSYRVGQPQHF. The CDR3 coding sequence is TGCGCCAGCAGCTACAGGGTAGGCCAGCCCCAGCATTTT.

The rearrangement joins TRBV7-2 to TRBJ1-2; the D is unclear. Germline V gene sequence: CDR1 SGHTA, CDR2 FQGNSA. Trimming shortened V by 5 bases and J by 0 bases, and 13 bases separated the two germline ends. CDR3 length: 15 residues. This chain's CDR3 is CASSPGGISNYGYTF. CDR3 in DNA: TGTGCCAGCAGCCCAGGAGGGATTTCTAACTATGGCTACACCTTC.

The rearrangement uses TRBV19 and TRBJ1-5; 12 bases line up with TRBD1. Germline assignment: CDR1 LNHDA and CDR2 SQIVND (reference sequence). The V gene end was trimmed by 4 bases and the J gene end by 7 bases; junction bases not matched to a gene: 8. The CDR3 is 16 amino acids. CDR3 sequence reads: CASSTQGQGAGQPQHF. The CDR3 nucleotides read TGTGCCAGTAGTACCCAGGGACAGGGGGCGGGACAGCCCCAGCATTTT.

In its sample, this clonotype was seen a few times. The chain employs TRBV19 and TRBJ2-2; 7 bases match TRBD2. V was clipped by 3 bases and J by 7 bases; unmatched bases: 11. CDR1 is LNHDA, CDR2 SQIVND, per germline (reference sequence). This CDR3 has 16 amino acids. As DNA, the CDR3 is TGTGCCAGTAGTATCAGAGGGCTAGCGGATCTCGGGGAGCTGTTTTTT. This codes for CASSIRGLADLGELFF.

The chain's CDR3 is CASPPASGRAHEQFF. CDR3 bases: TGTGCCAGTCCCCCGGCTAGCGGGAGGGCCCATGAGCAGTTCTTC. This chain joins TRBV30 and TRBJ2-1, with 12 bases matching TRBD2. The ends lost 8 bases at V and 8 bases at J; junction bases unmatched: 13. The CDR3 runs 15 residues. Germline V gene data show CDR1 as GTSNPN and CDR2 as SVGIG (reference sequence).

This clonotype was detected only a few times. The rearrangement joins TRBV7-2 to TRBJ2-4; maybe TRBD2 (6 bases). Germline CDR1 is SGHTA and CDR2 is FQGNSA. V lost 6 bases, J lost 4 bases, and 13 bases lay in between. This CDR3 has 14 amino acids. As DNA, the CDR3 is TGTGCCAGCAGTGCTGGGGACTTAAAAAACATTCAGTACTTC. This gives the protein CASSAGDLKNIQYF. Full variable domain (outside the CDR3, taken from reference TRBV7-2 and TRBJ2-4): GAGVSQSPSNKVTEKGKDVELRCDPISGHTALYWYRQSLGQGLEFLIYFQGNSAPDKSGLPSDRFSAERTGGSVSTLTIQRTQQEDSAVYLCASSAGDLKNIQYFGAGTRLSVL.

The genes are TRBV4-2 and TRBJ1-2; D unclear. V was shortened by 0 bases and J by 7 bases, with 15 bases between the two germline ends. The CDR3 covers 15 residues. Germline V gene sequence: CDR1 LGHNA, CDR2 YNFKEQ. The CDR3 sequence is CASSQDRTLTVGYTF. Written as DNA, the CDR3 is TGTGCCAGCAGCCAAGACAGGACGTTGACGGTTGGCTACACCTTC.

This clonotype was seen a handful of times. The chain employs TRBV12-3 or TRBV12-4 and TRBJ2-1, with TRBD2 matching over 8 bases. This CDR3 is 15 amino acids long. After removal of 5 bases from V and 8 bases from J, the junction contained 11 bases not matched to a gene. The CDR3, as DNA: TGTGCCAGCAGTAGAACGGGAGGGCCTCGCGATGAGCAGTTCTTC. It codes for CASSRTGGPRDEQFF.

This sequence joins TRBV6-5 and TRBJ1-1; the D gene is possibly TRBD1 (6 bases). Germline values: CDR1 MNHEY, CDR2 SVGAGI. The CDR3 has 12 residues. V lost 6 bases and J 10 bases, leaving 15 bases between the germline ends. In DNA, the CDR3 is TGTGCCAGCAGCAGGGGCAGAGGCGCAGCTTTCTTT. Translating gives CASSRGRGAAFF.

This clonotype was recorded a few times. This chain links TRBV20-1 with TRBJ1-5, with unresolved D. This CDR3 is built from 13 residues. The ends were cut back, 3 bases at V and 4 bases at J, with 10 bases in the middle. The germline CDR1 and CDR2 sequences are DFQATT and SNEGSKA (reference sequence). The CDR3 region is CSASPAANQPQHF. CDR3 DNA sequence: TGCAGTGCTAGTCCGGCAGCTAATCAGCCCCAGCATTTT.

The CDR3 sequence is CATSDFGDPPYNEQFF. The CDR3 nucleotides are TGTGCCACCAGTGATTTTGGGGACCCACCCTACAATGAGCAGTTCTTC. V is TRBV24-1 and J is TRBJ2-1; D might be TRBD1 or TRBD2, each matching 5 bases. This CDR3 spans 16 amino acids. Deletions cut 1 base from V and 2 bases from J, with 11 bases between. Per germline, CDR1 KGHDR and CDR2 SFDVKD.

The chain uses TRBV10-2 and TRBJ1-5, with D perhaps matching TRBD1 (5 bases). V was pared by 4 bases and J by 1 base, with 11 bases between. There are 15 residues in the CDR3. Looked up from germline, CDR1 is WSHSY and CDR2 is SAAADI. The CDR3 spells CASSALGTSNQPQHF. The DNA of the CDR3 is TGCGCCAGCAGTGCATTAGGGACGAGCAATCAGCCCCAGCATTTT.

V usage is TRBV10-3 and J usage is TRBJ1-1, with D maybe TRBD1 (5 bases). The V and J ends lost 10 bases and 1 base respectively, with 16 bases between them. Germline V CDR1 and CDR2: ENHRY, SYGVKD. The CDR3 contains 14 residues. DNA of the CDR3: TGTGCCACCAGAAGGGCCGGGGGGAACACTGAAGCTTTCTTT. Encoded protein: CATRRAGGNTEAFF.

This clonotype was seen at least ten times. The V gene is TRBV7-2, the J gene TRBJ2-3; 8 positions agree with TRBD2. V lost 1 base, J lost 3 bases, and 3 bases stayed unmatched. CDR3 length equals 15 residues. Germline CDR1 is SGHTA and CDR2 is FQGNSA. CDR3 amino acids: CASSLEREITDTQYF. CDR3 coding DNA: TGTGCCAGCAGCTTAGAGCGGGAGATAACAGATACGCAGTATTTT.

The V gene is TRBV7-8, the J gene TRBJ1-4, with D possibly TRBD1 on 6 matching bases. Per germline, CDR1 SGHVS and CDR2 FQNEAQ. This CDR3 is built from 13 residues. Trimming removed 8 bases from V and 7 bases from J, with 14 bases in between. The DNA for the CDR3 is TGTGCCAGCGGCCCGAAGGACAGTGAAAAACTGTTTTTT. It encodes CASGPKDSEKLFF.

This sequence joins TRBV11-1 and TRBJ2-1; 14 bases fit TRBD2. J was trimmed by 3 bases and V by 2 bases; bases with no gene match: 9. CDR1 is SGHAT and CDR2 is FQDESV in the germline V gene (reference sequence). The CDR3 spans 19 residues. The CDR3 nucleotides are TGTGCCAGCAGCTTAAGTACCAGGACTAGCGGGAGGCTCTACAATGAGCAGTTCTTC. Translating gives CASSLSTRTSGRLYNEQFF.

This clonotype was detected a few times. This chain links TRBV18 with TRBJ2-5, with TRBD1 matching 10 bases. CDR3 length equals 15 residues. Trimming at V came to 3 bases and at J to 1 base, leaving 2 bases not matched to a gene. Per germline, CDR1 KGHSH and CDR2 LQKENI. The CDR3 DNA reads TGTGCCAGCTCACCCGGGACAGGGGTCCAAGAGACCCAGTACTTC. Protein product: CASSPGTGVQETQYF.

DNA of the CDR3: TGTGCCAGCAGTACAGCCTCAAGCAATCAGCCCCAGCATTTT. This sequence encodes CASSTASSNQPQHF. V and J are TRBV2 and TRBJ1-5; unclear D gene. Germline values: CDR1 SNHLY, CDR2 FYNNEI. Trimming left V 5 bases short and J 1 base short, with 9 bases between. This CDR3 region has 14 residues. Filled out from reference TRBV2 and TRBJ1-5, the complete variable domain reads EPEVTQTPSHQVTQMGQEVILRCVPISNHLYFYWYRQILGQKVEFLVSFYNNEISEKSEIFDDQFSVERPDGSNFTLKIRSTKLEDSAMYFCASSTASSNQPQHFGDGTRLSIL.

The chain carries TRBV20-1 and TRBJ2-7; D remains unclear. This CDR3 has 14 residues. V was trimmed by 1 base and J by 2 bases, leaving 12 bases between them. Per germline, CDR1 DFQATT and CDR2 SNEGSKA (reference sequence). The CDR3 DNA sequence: TGCAGTGCTAGAGCCCGAGACCATGCCTACGAGCAGTACTTC. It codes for CSARARDHAYEQYF.

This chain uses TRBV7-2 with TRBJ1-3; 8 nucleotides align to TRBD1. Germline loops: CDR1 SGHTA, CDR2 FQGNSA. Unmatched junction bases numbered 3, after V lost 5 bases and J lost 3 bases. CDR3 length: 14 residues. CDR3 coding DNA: TGTGCCAGCAGCCCACAGGGGGGTGGAAACACCATATATTTT. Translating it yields CASSPQGGGNTIYF.

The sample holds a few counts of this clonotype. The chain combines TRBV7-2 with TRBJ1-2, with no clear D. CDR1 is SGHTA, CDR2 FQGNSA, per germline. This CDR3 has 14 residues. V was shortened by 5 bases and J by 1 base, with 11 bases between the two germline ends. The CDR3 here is CASSALRNNYGYTF. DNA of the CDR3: TGTGCCAGCAGCGCACTACGGAATAACTATGGCTACACCTTC.